This T cell receptor beta chain stems from a study of T cell therapy after organ transplantation. V was clipped by 0 bases and J by 6 bases, with 2 bases between them. The CDR3 loop spans 12 amino acids. Germline assignment: CDR1 LNHDA and CDR2 SQIVND (reference sequence). The protocol was immunoSEQ multiplex PCR, while the TCRdb copy is restricted to in-frame clones and leaves out a portion. The sample lists fewer than 3,000 clones, around 70% seen once, with just under 30% in the top ten. Time point reported: 20-29 weeks after completion of therapy. With regard to this clone: Its antigen remains unknown.

This receptor was obtained from a human patient who had received a solid organ transplant and had CMV disease. The graft donor may account for some of the T cells. The chain uses TRBV19 and TRBJ2-2; D remains unclear. The sample was CD8+ T cells from blood, taken after autologous CMV-specific T cell therapy. Here the CDR3 reads CASSIEPGELFF. The CDR3 DNA is TGTGCCAGTAGTATAGAACCCGGGGAGCTGTTTTTT.